These 30 T cell receptor beta chains share one sample of origin, sequenced in a study of CD8 T cells in Susac syndrome. Random hexamers served to reverse transcribe about 0.45 to 1 ug RNA. One entry per CDR3 protein, called by TCRdb with MiXCR from the immunoSEQ multiplex PCR reads. The top ten clones hold around 0.079% of a sample with about 160,000 distinct CDR3 sequences, about 91% of them seen once. The sequencing sample was made of CD4+ T cells from PBMCs. These TCRs come from a human donor in good health.

The gene calls are TRBV6-6 and TRBJ2-6; D not resolved. CDR1 is MNHNY and CDR2 is SVGAGI in the germline V gene (reference sequence). Trimming pared 8 bases from V and 0 bases from J, leaving 11 bases between. The CDR3 runs to 15 residues. The CDR3 sequence: CASLNPSSGANVLTF. CDR3 DNA: TGTGCCAGCCTTAACCCCTCCTCTGGGGCCAACGTCCTGACTTTC.

CDR3 in amino acids: CASSVGPYGGGNEKLFF. The CDR3 DNA follows: TGTGCCAGCAGCGTAGGGCCTTACGGGGGCGGAAATGAAAAACTGTTTTTT. The chain combines TRBV9 with TRBJ1-4; tentatively, D is TRBD1 (6 bases). Trimming removed 0 bases from V and 5 bases from J, with 17 bases in between. Germline V gene data show CDR1 as SGDLS and CDR2 as YYNGEE. The CDR3 has 17 amino acids.

J is TRBJ2-2 and V is TRBV24-1, with TRBD1 as a possible D gene (6 bases). The CDR3 runs to 14 residues. V was pared by 3 bases and J by 7 bases, with 11 bases between. The germline V gene has CDR1 KGHDR and CDR2 SFDVKD. CDR3 in amino acids: CATSDGQLGGELFF. DNA of the CDR3: TGTGCCACCAGTGATGGACAGCTCGGCGGGGAGCTGTTTTTT.

J is TRBJ1-2 and V is TRBV4-3, with D hard to call. This CDR3 region has 12 residues. Per the germline V gene, CDR1 is LGHNA and CDR2 is YSLEER. V was shortened by 1 base and J by 8 bases, with 8 bases between the two germline ends. CDR3 nucleotides: TGCGCCAGCAGCCAAGGTAGCGGCGGCTACACCTTC. It is translated as CASSQGSGGYTF.

The V call is TRBV19, the J call TRBJ1-2; D remains unclear. The germline gives CDR1 LNHDA, CDR2 SQIVND (reference sequence). The V gene lost 8 bases and the J gene lost 6 bases, with 25 bases spanning the gap. There are 16 residues in the CDR3. CDR3 bases: TGTGCCAGTCTCGGATCGGTCCGAAAGTATCCCAATGGCTACACCTTC. This gives the protein CASLGSVRKYPNGYTF. The variable domain in full, completed from reference TRBV19 and TRBJ1-2, reads DGGITQSPKYLFRKEGQNVTLSCEQNLNHDAMYWYRQDPGQGLRLIYYSQIVNDFQKGDIAEGYSVSREKKESFPLTVTSAQKNPTAFYLCASLGSVRKYPNGYTFGSGTRLTVV.

This chain uses TRBV10-1 with TRBJ2-7; 14 positions match TRBD2. Germline lookup yields CDR1 WNHNN and CDR2 SYGVQD (reference sequence). The CDR3 consists of 16 residues. V lost 6 bases, J lost 4 bases, and 8 bases stayed unmatched. The CDR3 protein is CASSSGLAGGNYEQYF. The CDR3 DNA sequence: TGCGCCAGCAGCTCCGGACTAGCGGGGGGAAATTACGAGCAGTACTTC.

The chain recombines TRBV20-1 with TRBJ1-5; the match to TRBD1 covers 8 bases. Germline lookup yields CDR1 DFQATT and CDR2 SNEGSKA (reference sequence). V trimming: 7 bases; J trimming: 2 bases; junction bases outside the gene matches: 4. The length of the CDR3 is 13 residues. CDR3: CSGQGQGNQPQHF. The CDR3, as DNA: TGCAGTGGACAGGGACAGGGCAATCAGCCCCAGCATTTT.

The chain uses TRBV20-1 and TRBJ1-1; TRBD1 might be the D (5 bases). There are 15 residues in the CDR3. The germline CDR1 and CDR2 sequences are DFQATT and SNEGSKA (reference sequence). The germline V and J ends were trimmed by 6 bases and 1 base, with 18 bases remaining between them. CDR3 nucleotides: TGCAGTGCAAGGGACCCCCTGGTCGGGAACACTGAAGCTTTCTTT. Its protein product is CSARDPLVGNTEAFF.

The rearrangement uses TRBV7-2 and TRBJ1-5; TRBD1 is a possible D gene (5 bases). The V end lost 2 bases, the J end lost 0 bases, and 14 bases lay between the germline ends. Germline CDR1 SGHTA, CDR2 FQGNSA. The CDR3 is 17 amino acids. In DNA form, the CDR3 reads TGTGCCAGCAGCTTAAACCAGGGCGGAAATAGCAATCAGCCCCAGCATTTT. Encoded protein: CASSLNQGGNSNQPQHF.

This sequence joins TRBV7-2 and TRBJ1-5; no reliable D call. Germline V gene sequence: CDR1 SGHTA, CDR2 FQGNSA. This CDR3 is 14 amino acids long. V lost 3 bases and J 7 bases, leaving 13 bases between the germline ends. The CDR3 DNA reads TGTGCCAGCAGCTTTGGGGTAGTGGGCCAGCCCCAGCATTTT. Encoded protein: CASSFGVVGQPQHF.

The chain combines TRBV28 with TRBJ2-7; 8 bases line up with TRBD1. Germline lookup yields CDR1 MDHEN and CDR2 SYDVKM. The CDR3 extends over 15 amino acids. Germline trimming cut 2 bases from V and 5 bases from J; bases unmatched to any gene: 8. The CDR3 here is CASSLPGRGLNEQYF. DNA for the CDR3: TGTGCCAGCAGTTTACCGGGCAGGGGGCTTAACGAGCAGTACTTC.

This clonotype was observed a single time. V and J are TRBV6-1 and TRBJ2-7; 12 bases line up with TRBD2. The CDR3 is 16 residues long. Trimming at V came to 5 bases and at J to 7 bases, leaving 12 bases not matched to a gene. Germline V gene data show CDR1 as MNHNS and CDR2 as SASEGT. CDR3: CASSPRLAGDQWEQYF. The CDR3 DNA sequence: TGTGCCAGCAGTCCTAGACTAGCGGGAGATCAGTGGGAGCAGTACTTC.

CDR3 protein: CASSFQGYEQYF. Here the CDR3 DNA reads TGTGCCAGCAGCTTTCAGGGTTACGAGCAGTACTTC. The rearrangement joins TRBV5-5 to TRBJ2-7; D might be TRBD1 (5 bases). Trimming took 2 bases from V and 4 from J, leaving 7 bases between them. Germline V gene data show CDR1 as SGHKS and CDR2 as YYEKEE (reference sequence). This CDR3 has 12 amino acids.

This clonotype was detected only once. V usage is TRBV20-1 and J usage is TRBJ1-5; D gene unclear. The CDR3 consists of 15 residues. Germline assignment: CDR1 DFQATT and CDR2 SNEGSKA (reference sequence). The CDR3 protein is CSPVRTHPRNQPQHF. CDR3 nucleotides: TGCAGCCCCGTTAGGACCCACCCTAGGAATCAGCCCCAGCATTTT.

The rearrangement links TRBV5-4 to TRBJ2-1; no reliable D call. Deletions cut 4 bases from V and 9 bases from J, with 11 bases between. Germline V gives CDR1 SGHNT, CDR2 YYREEE (reference sequence). This CDR3 region has 12 residues. The CDR3 DNA sequence: TGTGCCAGCAGCCAGGCCCCAGGTGAGCAGTTCTTC. Protein sequence: CASSQAPGEQFF.

This clonotype turned up a few times. The chain joins TRBV7-2 to TRBJ2-3, with unresolved D. Looked up from germline, CDR1 is SGHTA and CDR2 is FQGNSA. CDR3 length equals 12 residues. With 5 bases removed from V and 6 bases from J, the gap between germline ends came to 9 bases. CDR3 loop: CASSPGVDTQYF. Written as DNA, the CDR3 is TGTGCCAGCAGCCCCGGAGTCGATACGCAGTATTTT.

The chain couples TRBV20-1 to TRBJ1-1; D is possibly TRBD1 (6 bases). The CDR3 runs to 13 residues. Germline CDR1 DFQATT, CDR2 SNEGSKA (reference sequence). The V end was cut by 0 bases, the J end by 5 bases, with 10 bases between. CDR3 coding DNA: TGCAGTGCTAGAGATTCGGGGGCTACTGAAGCTTTCTTT. It translates to CSARDSGATEAFF.

The chain is built from TRBV6-5 and TRBJ2-1; no clear D. Germline CDR1 MNHEY, CDR2 SVGAGI. The germline V and J ends were trimmed by 4 bases and 8 bases, with 12 bases remaining between them. CDR3 length: 13 residues. CDR3 protein: CASSSGRHYEQFF. The CDR3 nucleotides are TGTGCCAGCAGTTCCGGGCGGCACTATGAGCAGTTCTTC.

This clonotype was recorded once. V and J are TRBV6-2 or TRBV6-3 and TRBJ1-1, with TRBD1 as a possible D gene (5 bases). Trimming cost V 2 bases and J 6 bases, with 19 bases left between them. The CDR3 consists of 16 residues. In germline, CDR1 is MNHEY, CDR2 SVGEGT. The CDR3 coding sequence is TGTGCCAGCAGTTACGAGGGAAGGGGCGAAGACGCTGAAGCTTTCTTT. Its protein is CASSYEGRGEDAEAFF.

The V call is TRBV6-6, the J call TRBJ2-7; D remains ambiguous. Trimming took off 0 bases at V and 4 bases at J, with 4 bases between the two ends. The CDR3 has 12 residues. CDR1 and CDR2 from the germline V gene are MNHNY and SVGAGI (reference sequence). The CDR3 loop reads CASSYSWYEQYF. CDR3 coding DNA: TGTGCCAGCAGTTACTCATGGTACGAGCAGTACTTC.

The chain combines TRBV12-3 or TRBV12-4 with TRBJ2-3, with unresolved D. This CDR3 region has 14 residues. The germline V and J ends were trimmed by 4 bases and 4 bases, with 12 bases remaining between them. The chain's CDR3 is CASSSSRLADTQYF. Here the CDR3 DNA reads TGTGCCAGCAGTTCCAGTAGGTTGGCAGATACGCAGTATTTT.

The chain joins TRBV28 to TRBJ2-3, with a possible D match to TRBD2 (6 bases). Germline CDR1 is MDHEN and CDR2 is SYDVKM. V was shortened by 7 bases and J by 3 bases, with 23 bases between the two germline ends. The CDR3 runs 17 residues. The chain's CDR3 is CASTPSGGLPDTDTQYF. CDR3 nucleotide sequence: TGTGCCAGCACCCCATCCGGAGGGCTCCCTGATACAGATACGCAGTATTTT.

The chain links TRBV2 to TRBJ2-1, with 10 bases matching TRBD2. This CDR3 comprises 11 residues. Germline lookup yields CDR1 SNHLY and CDR2 FYNNEI. V lost 4 bases, J lost 13 bases, and 1 base stayed unmatched. The CDR3: CASSASGRQFF. The CDR3 DNA reads TGTGCCAGCAGTGCTAGCGGGAGACAGTTCTTC.

CDR3 sequence (DNA): TGCGCCAGCAGCTTAAAACCAGCTAATGAAAAACTGTTTTTT. It specifies CASSLKPANEKLFF. V and J are TRBV5-1 and TRBJ1-4; no firm D call. Germline values: CDR1 SGHRS, CDR2 YFSETQ. CDR3 length: 14 residues. Trimming took 2 bases from V and 3 from J, leaving 8 bases between them.

J is TRBJ2-5 and V is TRBV7-2, with 8 bases aligning to TRBD1. CDR3 length: 14 residues. V was clipped by 2 bases and J by 1 base; unmatched bases: 0. Germline V gene data show CDR1 as SGHTA and CDR2 as FQGNSA. CDR3 nucleotide sequence: TGTGCCAGCAGCTTAACAGGGGGCCAAGAGACCCAGTACTTC. Protein product: CASSLTGGQETQYF.

The V and J genes are TRBV2 and TRBJ1-5; D may be TRBD1 (5 bases). Trimming took 2 bases from V and 9 from J, leaving 20 bases between them. CDR1 and CDR2 from the germline V gene are SNHLY and FYNNEI. The CDR3 has 16 residues. In DNA form, the CDR3 reads TGTGCCAGCAGTGAATGGGACTCAAGGGTCGGGGGGCCCCAGCATTTT. Encoded protein: CASSEWDSRVGGPQHF. Full variable domain (missing parts from reference TRBV2 and TRBJ1-5): EPEVTQTPSHQVTQMGQEVILRCVPISNHLYFYWYRQILGQKVEFLVSFYNNEISEKSEIFDDQFSVERPDGSNFTLKIRSTKLEDSAMYFCASSEWDSRVGGPQHFGDGTRLSIL.

This sequence joins TRBV28 and TRBJ1-1, with 8 positions matching TRBD1. The CDR3 totals 15 residues. The V gene's germline CDR1 is MDHEN and CDR2 SYDVKM. The trim removed 5 bases at V and 0 bases at J, leaving 5 bases unmatched. The CDR3 bases are TGTGCCAGCAGTCCGACAGGGGTCATGAACACTGAAGCTTTCTTT. It translates to CASSPTGVMNTEAFF.

This chain uses TRBV2 with TRBJ1-2; D possibly corresponds to TRBD1 (5 bases). Germline V gene sequence: CDR1 SNHLY, CDR2 FYNNEI. The V and J ends lost 6 bases and 0 bases respectively, with 11 bases between them. CDR3 length equals 14 residues. This CDR3 is CASRNRLSNYGYTF. The CDR3 DNA sequence: TGTGCCAGCAGGAACAGGCTTTCTAACTATGGCTACACCTTC.

J is TRBJ1-5 and V is TRBV7-2; 10 bases match TRBD1. Germline V gene lookup returns CDR1 SGHTA and CDR2 FQGNSA. Trimming at V came to 5 bases and at J to 3 bases, leaving 4 bases not matched to a gene. This CDR3 region has 15 residues. CDR3 sequence reads: CASSTGTGANQPQHF. The CDR3, as DNA: TGTGCCAGCAGCACGGGGACAGGGGCCAATCAGCCCCAGCATTTT.

In its sample, this clonotype was seen a few times. The genes are TRBV19 and TRBJ1-5, with D possibly being TRBD1 (5 bases). The CDR3 sequence is 14 residues long. CDR1 is LNHDA, CDR2 SQIVND, per germline (reference sequence). Trimming pared 8 bases from V and 8 bases from J, leaving 19 bases between. The CDR3: CASYRTGTGEPQHF. DNA of the CDR3: TGTGCCAGTTACCGTACGGGGACGGGGGAGCCCCAGCATTTT.